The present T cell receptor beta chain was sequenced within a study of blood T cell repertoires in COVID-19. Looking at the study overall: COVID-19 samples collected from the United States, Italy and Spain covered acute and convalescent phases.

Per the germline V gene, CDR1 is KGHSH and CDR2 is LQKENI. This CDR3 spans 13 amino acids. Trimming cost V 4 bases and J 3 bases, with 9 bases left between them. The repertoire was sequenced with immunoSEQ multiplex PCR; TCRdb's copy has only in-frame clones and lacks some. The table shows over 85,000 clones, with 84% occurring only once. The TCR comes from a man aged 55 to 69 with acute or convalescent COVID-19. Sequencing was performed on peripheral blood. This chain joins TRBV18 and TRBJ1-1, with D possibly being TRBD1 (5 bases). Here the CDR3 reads CASSLTGDTEAFF. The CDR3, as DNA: TGTGCCAGCTCACTTACGGGGGACACTGAAGCTTTCTTT.